This T cell receptor (beta chain) was recovered during a study of blood T cell repertoires in COVID-19. The data were produced by immunoSEQ multiplex PCR, yet TCRdb's version contains in-frame clones alone and is incomplete. The sample includes over 100,000 clones, about 78% of them seen just once. The V and J ends lost 7 bases and 1 base respectively, with 14 bases between them. From germline, CDR1 is MDHEN and CDR2 SYDVKM. The CDR3 length is 16 residues. The TCR sequence derives from a man between 60 and 70 years old with active or convalescent COVID-19. The rearrangement uses TRBV28 and TRBJ1-6; D unclear. What was sequenced was peripheral blood. CDR3 sequence (DNA): TGTGCCAGCACCCCGTTCGGAGTGTCCTATAATTCACCCCTCCACTTT. Translated, it gives CASTPFGVSYNSPLHF.